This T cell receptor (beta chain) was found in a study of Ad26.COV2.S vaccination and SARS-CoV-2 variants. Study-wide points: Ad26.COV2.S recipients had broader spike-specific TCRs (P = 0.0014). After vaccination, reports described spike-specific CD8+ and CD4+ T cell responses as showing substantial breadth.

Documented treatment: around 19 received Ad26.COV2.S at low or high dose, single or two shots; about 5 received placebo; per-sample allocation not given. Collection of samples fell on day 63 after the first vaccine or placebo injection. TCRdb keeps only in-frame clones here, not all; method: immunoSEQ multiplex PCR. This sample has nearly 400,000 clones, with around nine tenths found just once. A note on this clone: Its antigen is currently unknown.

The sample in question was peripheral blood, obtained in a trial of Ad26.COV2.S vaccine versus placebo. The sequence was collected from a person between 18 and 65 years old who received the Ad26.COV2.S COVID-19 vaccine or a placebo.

CDR3 in amino acids: CASSPHRGRIQPQHF. CDR3 nucleotide sequence: TGTGCCAGCAGCCCCCACAGGGGGCGGATTCAGCCCCAGCATTTT. The gene calls are TRBV7-9 and TRBJ1-5; TRBD1 matches 9 bases. Looked up from germline, CDR1 is SEHNR and CDR2 is FQNEAQ (reference sequence). Germline trimming cut 5 bases from V and 6 bases from J; bases unmatched to any gene: 8. The CDR3 has 15 residues. The full variable domain, completed using reference TRBV7-9 and TRBJ1-5, is DTGVSQNPRHKITKRGQNVTFRCDPISEHNRLYWYRQTLGQGPEFLTYFQNEAQLEKSRLLSDRFSAERPKGSFSTLEIQRTEQGDSAMYLCASSPHRGRIQPQHFGDGTRLSIL.